These T cell receptor beta chains were read from a single sample in a study of T cells after yellow fever vaccination. TCRdb reprocessed the 5' RACE reads via MiXCR and lists one record per CDR3 protein. In the table there are hundreds of thousands of distinct CDR3 sequences, about 14% of which are singletons. Here the sequenced sample was PBMCs, taken on the day of the yellow fever booster vaccination. These TCRs come from a man aged 25 to 40 who received the YFV17D yellow fever vaccine. CDR3s include the opening cysteine and the closing phenylalanine or tryptophan. D genes are given only for firm matches. Clone sizes are given selectively: once, few, many, or a class where the clone is expanded.

d_call clone_size j_call cdr3_length v_call cdr3_nt cdr3_aa
TRBD1 - TRBJ2-1 15 TRBV4-3 TGCGCCAGCAGCCGGGGACAGGGCCCCTACAATGAGCAGTTCTTC CASSRGQGPYNEQFF
- few TRBJ1-5 13 TRBV15 TGTGCCACCGGCGGGGGTGGCAATCAGCCCCAGCATTTT CATGGGGNQPQHF
- - TRBJ2-3 14 TRBV7-3 TGTGCCAGCAGCTTAGTGGGAACCTCAGATACGCAGTATTTT CASSLVGTSDTQYF
TRBD1 few TRBJ2-5 15 TRBV9 TGTGCCAGCAGCGTAATTACAGGGGCGCAAGAGACCCAGTACTTC CASSVITGAQETQYF
- - TRBJ1-1 15 TRBV10-3 TGTGCCATCAGTGAGTCTAGGGTGGGCTTGATGGAAGCTTTCTTT CAISESRVGLMEAFF
TRBD2 few TRBJ2-1 17 TRBV11-1 TGTGCCAGCAGCCCAGGACTGGGCGCTAGCGGGAAGAATGAGCAGTTCTTC CASSPGLGASGKNEQFF
TRBD2 few TRBJ2-1 18 TRBV7-3 TGTGCCAGCAGCTTAACGGTTCTCGGGACTAGCGATCACAATGAGCAGTTCTTC CASSLTVLGTSDHNEQFF
- many TRBJ2-7 12 TRBV7-2 TGTGCCAGCAGCTTGGTAGTGGGGGAGCAGTACTTC CASSLVVGEQYF
TRBD2 - TRBJ2-5 17 TRBV27 TGTGCCAGCAGTTCACCCGGGACTAGTTGGTCCCCAGAGACCCAGTACTTC CASSSPGTSWSPETQYF
- few TRBJ2-1 15 TRBV6-5 TGTGCCAGCAGTTACGGGATTGGTGGGAGAAATGAGCAGTTCTTC CASSYGIGGRNEQFF
- few TRBJ1-5 16 TRBV12-5 TGTGCTAGTGGTTTGGCCTACCTTAATAGCAATCAGCCCCAGCATTTT CASGLAYLNSNQPQHF
- few TRBJ1-2 15 TRBV15 TGTGCCACCAGCAGAGGATCCGAGGGTGGCTATGGCTACACCTTC CATSRGSEGGYGYTF
- few TRBJ2-7 15 TRBV28 TGTGCCAGCAGTTTAGTTACAGTAGGGACCTACGAGCAGTACTTC CASSLVTVGTYEQYF
- many TRBJ2-7 11 TRBV7-2 TGTGCCAGCAATCTCGGCTACGAGCAGTACTTC CASNLGYEQYF
TRBD1 - TRBJ1-2 15 TRBV12-3/TRBV12-4 TGTGCCAGCAGTTTAGCGCACAGGGGAGGCTATGGCTACACCTTC CASSLAHRGGYGYTF
TRBD2 many TRBJ2-1 14 TRBV28 TGTGCCAGCAAGCTAGCGGGAATTTACAATGAGCAGTTCTTC CASKLAGIYNEQFF
- few TRBJ2-7 14 TRBV12-3/TRBV12-4 TGTGCCAGCAGCAAGGACCAATACTCCTACGAGCAGTACTTC CASSKDQYSYEQYF
TRBD1 - TRBJ1-2 14 TRBV6-1 TGTGCCAGCAGCCGGATGGGGACAGACTATGGCTACACCTTC CASSRMGTDYGYTF
TRBD1 few TRBJ1-5 15 TRBV7-8 TGTGCCAGCAGCTTATTCGGGACAGGGGATCAGCCCCAGCATTTT CASSLFGTGDQPQHF
- many TRBJ1-5 11 TRBV6-2/TRBV6-3 TGTGCCAGCAGTAACGGACAGCCCCAGCATTTT CASSNGQPQHF